The source of this T cell receptor beta chain is a study of T cell responses to AZD1222 COVID-19 vaccine. Study as a whole: Second-dose intervals near 4 or 12 weeks were combined. Study-level points and caveats: Unmutated regions of variants are reportedly targeted by nearly half of spike-specific TCRs. Repertoire sampling was restricted to post-peak T cell response timepoints. Donors were mostly white British, more females; clonal diversity possibly underestimated.

Comment on this clone: Its specificity is not known.

Sequencing used immunoSEQ multiplex PCR; TCRdb keeps in-frame clones, though not all of them. The sample has about 170,000 clones, 80% to 95% seen once. V lost 3 bases, J lost 6 bases, and 20 bases lay in between. Germline V lookup: CDR1 LNHDA, CDR2 SQIVND (reference sequence). This CDR3 region has 16 residues. The TCR sequence derives from an adult in good health. This sample comprised peripheral blood, obtained on day 0 of AZD1222 vaccination. V is TRBV19 and J is TRBJ2-5, with no clear D. The CDR3 is CASSISIVGKGKTQYF. The CDR3 region has the DNA TGTGCCAGTAGTATCTCCATCGTGGGGAAAGGGAAGACCCAGTACTTC.